One T cell receptor (beta chain) is described in this entry. Its target is not known. This entry is derived from a study of cytomegalovirus exposure and HLA in healthy donors. Study in general: Tens of millions of unique TCR sequences came from HLA-typed donors in an early release.

Broader study findings: Across all donors, roughly uniform sequencing depth was an assumption of the presence/absence analyses. Testing in vitro showed a few CMV-associated chains specific for CMV antigens.

CDR3 length equals 11 residues. Trimming shortened V by 7 bases and J by 4 bases, and 10 bases separated the two germline ends. Germline values: CDR1 SQVTM, CDR2 ANQGSEA. 60 Vbeta and 13 Jbeta primers were used in PCR. Data came from immunoSEQ multiplex PCR; TCRdb stores just in-frame clones and leaves some out. The table has around 150,000 clones, 75% to 85% seen once; the top ten hold about 8.1%. V is TRBV29-1 and J is TRBJ2-5; a weak D match, TRBD1 (6 bases). Sample: PBMCs. This receptor was obtained from a woman aged 45-59 years in good health and CMV-seropositive. CDR3 protein: CSAIRGETQYF. The CDR3 nucleotides read TGCAGCGCGATCAGGGGAGAGACCCAGTACTTC.